In its sample, the clone carrying this T cell receptor (beta chain) was seen a few times. The antigen remains unidentified. This sample was taken from a study of T-cell reconstitution after alpha-beta-depleted transplantation in children. Study-level findings and limits: Surviving thymic progenitors and recipient T cells were the source of high TCRbeta diversity at day 60 in some patients. At around two months after transplant, the alpha-beta T cells were reportedly derived from several hundred expanded clones that came from non-depleted graft cells. T cells produced anew were the main source of T-cell counts and diversity one year after transplant.

Using unique molecular identifiers, the investigators prepared the TCRbeta library. One entry per CDR3 protein, called by TCRdb with MiXCR from the PCR reads. The table has some 290,000 distinct CDR3 sequences, approximately 20% seen once. Trimming shortened V by 1 base and J by 2 bases, and 10 bases separated the two germline ends. Germline assignment: CDR1 SGDLS and CDR2 YYNGEE. The CDR3 is 14 residues long. This sequence originates from a male patient younger than 18 who had a stem cell transplant for acute lymphoblastic leukemia, so the T cells may come from the graft donor. This material consisted of PBMCs, mostly from graft donor cells, taken 180 days after TCRalphabeta/CD19-depleted stem cell transplant. The chain recombines TRBV9 with TRBJ2-7; perhaps TRBD1 as D (6 bases). The CDR3: CASSVSGQPYEQYF. CDR3 bases: TGTGCCAGCAGCGTATCGGGACAACCCTACGAGCAGTACTTC. The entire variable domain, with the rest obtained from reference TRBV9 and TRBJ2-7, is as follows: DSGVTQTPKHLITATGQRVTLRCSPRSGDLSVYWYQQSLDQGLQFLIQYYNGEERAKGNILERFSAQQFPDLHSELNLSSLELGDSALYFCASSVSGQPYEQYFGPGTRLTVT.